This T cell receptor beta chain came from a study of Ad26.COV2.S vaccination and SARS-CoV-2 variants. Whole-study context: Ad26.COV2.S arm of COV1001 included the donor. Intramuscular Ad26.COV2.S at 5x10^10 or 1x10^11 viral particles.

Described treatment: some 20 received Ad26.COV2.S at low or high dose, single or two shots; 5 received placebo; per-sample allocation not given. Repertoires come from day 63 after the first vaccine or placebo injection. The donor's status was that of an adult aged 18-55 years in Boston. Ad26 vector vaccine expressed Wuhan-strain SARS-CoV-2 spike. Profiling relied on immunoSEQ multiplex PCR, and the TCRdb table lists in-frame clones only, not all of them. The table lists roughly 330,000 clones, 85% to 90% of them singletons. V was shortened by 2 bases and J by 2 bases, with 9 bases between the two germline ends. The CDR3 is made up of 15 amino acids. Germline assignment: CDR1 MNHEY and CDR2 SMNVEV (reference sequence).

The receptor was derived from a person between 18 and 65 years old who received the Ad26.COV2.S COVID-19 vaccine or a placebo. Sample: peripheral blood, taken in a trial of Ad26.COV2.S vaccine versus placebo. The chain recombines TRBV27 with TRBJ2-2; no definite D call. The CDR3 reads CASSLNSLNTGELFF. CDR3 sequence (DNA): TGTGCCAGCAGTTTAAACAGCCTAAACACCGGGGAGCTGTTTTTT.